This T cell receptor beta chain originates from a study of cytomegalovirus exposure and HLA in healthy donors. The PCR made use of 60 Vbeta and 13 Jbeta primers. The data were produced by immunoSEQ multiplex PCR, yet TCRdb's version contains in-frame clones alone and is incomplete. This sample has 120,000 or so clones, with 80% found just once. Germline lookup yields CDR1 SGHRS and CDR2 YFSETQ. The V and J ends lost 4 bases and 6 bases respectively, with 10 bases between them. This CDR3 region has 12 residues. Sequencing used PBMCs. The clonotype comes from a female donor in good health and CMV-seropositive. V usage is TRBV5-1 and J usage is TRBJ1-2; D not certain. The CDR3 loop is CASSREGNGYTF. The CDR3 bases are TGCGCCAGCAGCAGGGAGGGAAATGGCTACACCTTC.